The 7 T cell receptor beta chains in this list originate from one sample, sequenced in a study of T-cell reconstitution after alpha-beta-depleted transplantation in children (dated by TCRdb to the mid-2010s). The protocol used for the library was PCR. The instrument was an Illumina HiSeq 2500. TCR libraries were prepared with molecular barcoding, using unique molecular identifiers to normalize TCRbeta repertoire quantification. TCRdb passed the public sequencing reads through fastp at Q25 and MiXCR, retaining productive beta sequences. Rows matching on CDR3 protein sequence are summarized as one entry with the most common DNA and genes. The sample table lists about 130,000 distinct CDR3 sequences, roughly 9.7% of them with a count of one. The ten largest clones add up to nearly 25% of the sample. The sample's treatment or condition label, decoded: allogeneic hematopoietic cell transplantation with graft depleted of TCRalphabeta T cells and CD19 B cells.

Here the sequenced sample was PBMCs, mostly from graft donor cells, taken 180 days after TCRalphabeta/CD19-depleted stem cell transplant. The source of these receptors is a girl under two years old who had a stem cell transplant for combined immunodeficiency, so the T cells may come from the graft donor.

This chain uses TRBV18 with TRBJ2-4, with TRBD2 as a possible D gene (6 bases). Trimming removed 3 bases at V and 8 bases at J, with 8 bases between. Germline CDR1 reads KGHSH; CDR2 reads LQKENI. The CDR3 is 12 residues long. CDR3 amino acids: CASSPGGDIQYF. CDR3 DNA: TGTGCCAGCTCACCGGGCGGGGACATTCAGTACTTC.

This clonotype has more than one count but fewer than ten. In DNA form, the CDR3 reads TGCGCCAGCAGCGTAGACAGGGCCGGGGCCAACGTCCTGACTTTC. Residues: CASSVDRAGANVLTF. The chain is built from TRBV5-1 and TRBJ2-6, with 7 bases matching TRBD1. The ends lost 4 bases at V and 4 bases at J; junction bases unmatched: 5. The CDR3 length is 15 residues. CDR1 is SGHRS, CDR2 YFSETQ, per germline.

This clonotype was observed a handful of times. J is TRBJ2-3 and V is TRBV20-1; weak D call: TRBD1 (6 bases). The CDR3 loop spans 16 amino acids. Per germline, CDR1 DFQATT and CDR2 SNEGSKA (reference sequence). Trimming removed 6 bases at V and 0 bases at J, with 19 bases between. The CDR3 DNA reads TGCAGTGCCAAGACAGGACTGACAACTAGCACAGATACGCAGTATTTT. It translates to CSAKTGLTTSTDTQYF.

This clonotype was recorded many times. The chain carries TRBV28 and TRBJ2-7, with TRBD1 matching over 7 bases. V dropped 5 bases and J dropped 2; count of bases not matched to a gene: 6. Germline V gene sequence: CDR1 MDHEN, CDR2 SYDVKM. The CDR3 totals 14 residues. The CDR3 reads CASSRGGQAYEQYF. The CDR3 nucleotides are TGTGCCAGCAGTCGGGGCGGACAGGCCTACGAGCAGTACTTC.

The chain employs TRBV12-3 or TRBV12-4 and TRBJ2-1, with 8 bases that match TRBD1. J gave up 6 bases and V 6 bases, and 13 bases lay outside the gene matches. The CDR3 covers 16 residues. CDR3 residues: CASSRPRTGFVNEQFF. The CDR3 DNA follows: TGTGCCAGCAGCCGCCCAAGGACAGGGTTCGTCAATGAGCAGTTCTTC.

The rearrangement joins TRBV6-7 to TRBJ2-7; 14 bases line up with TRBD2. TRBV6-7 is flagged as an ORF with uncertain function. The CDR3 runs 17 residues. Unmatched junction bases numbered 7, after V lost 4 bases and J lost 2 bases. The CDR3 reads CASSSPTSGRATYEQYF. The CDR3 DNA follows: TGTGCCAGCAGTTCCCCGACTAGCGGGAGGGCCACCTACGAGCAGTACTTC.

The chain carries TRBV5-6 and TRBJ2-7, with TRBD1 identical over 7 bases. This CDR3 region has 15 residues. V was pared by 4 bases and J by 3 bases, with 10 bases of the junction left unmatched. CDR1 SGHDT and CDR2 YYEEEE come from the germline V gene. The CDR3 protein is CASSSPGTVNYEQYF. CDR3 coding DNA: TGTGCCAGCAGCAGCCCCGGGACAGTAAACTACGAGCAGTACTTC.